These 29 T cell receptor beta chains share one sample of origin, sequenced in a study of T cells expressing NK-cell markers. TCRdb reprocessed the 5' RACE reads and reports one entry per CDR3 protein, with no DNA. The specimen's table records some 300,000 distinct CDR3 sequences. The specimen was blood T cells: a sorted CD56 or NKG2C T cell subset, CD4+ or CD8+ T cells, or bulk PBMC T cells (not recorded which). Every receptor here comes from a man younger than 35 in good health.

The chain employs TRBV2 and TRBJ2-1. Per germline, CDR1 SNHLY and CDR2 FYNNEI. The CDR3 runs 15 residues. The CDR3 loop is CASSEAVGLYNEQFF. Full variable domain (remainder filled in from reference TRBV2 and TRBJ2-1): EPEVTQTPSHQVTQMGQEVILRCVPISNHLYFYWYRQILGQKVEFLVSFYNNEISEKSEIFDDQFSVERPDGSNFTLKIRSTKLEDSAMYFCASSEAVGLYNEQFFGPGTRLTVL.

V and J are TRBV7-2 and TRBJ2-5; as DNA is missing, the TRBD1 call by TCRdb cannot be tested. The CDR3 is made up of 15 amino acids. Germline CDR1 and CDR2: SGHTA and FQGNSA. CDR3 residues: CASSLAETGSQTQYF. The full variable domain, rest sourced from reference TRBV7-2 and TRBJ2-5, is GAGVSQSPSNKVTEKGKDVELRCDPISGHTALYWYRQSLGQGLEFLIYFQGNSAPDKSGLPSDRFSAERTGGSVSTLTIQRTQQEDSAVYLCASSLAETGSQTQYFGPGTRLLVL.

The chain recombines TRBV5-4 with TRBJ2-3; without DNA, the TCRdb call of TRBD2 cannot be checked. Germline assignment: CDR1 SGHNT and CDR2 YYREEE (reference sequence). This CDR3 comprises 19 residues. CDR3 region: CASSLHAISGSSSTDTQYF.

The CDR3 spells CASSQEGSGGETQYF. V is TRBV4-3 and J is TRBJ2-5; there is no DNA to check the TCRdb D call of TRBD1. Looked up from germline, CDR1 is LGHNA and CDR2 is YSLEER. The length of the CDR3 is 15 residues.

The chain is built from TRBV6-4 and TRBJ2-1; absent DNA, TCRdb's TRBD1 call cannot be checked. The length of the CDR3 is 14 residues. Germline CDR1 MRHNA, CDR2 SNTAGT. The CDR3 sequence is CASNAGQSSGEQFF.

The chain recombines TRBV24-1 with TRBJ2-1; TCRdb's D gene call, TRBD1, goes unchecked for lack of DNA. The CDR3 totals 11 residues. Germline V gene data show CDR1 as KGHDR and CDR2 as SFDVKD. CDR3 in amino acids: CATGASDEQFF.

The chain is built from TRBV6-5 and TRBJ1-1. The germline V gene encodes CDR1 MNHEY and CDR2 SVGAGI. The CDR3 runs to 17 residues. CDR3 sequence: CASSYLSQGGLNTEAFF.

V usage is TRBV20-1 and J usage is TRBJ2-1; the D call from TCRdb, TRBD2, cannot be confirmed without DNA. This CDR3 is built from 17 residues. Germline V gives CDR1 DFQATT, CDR2 SNEGSKA (reference sequence). CDR3 protein: CSASSPGGPSSYNEQFF.

The chain joins TRBV4-2 to TRBJ2-1; the TCRdb D gene call, TRBD1, has no DNA to confirm it. Germline CDR1 LGHNA, CDR2 YNFKEQ. The CDR3 loop spans 13 amino acids. CDR3 loop: CATGTGGSNEQFF.

The gene calls are TRBV29-1 and TRBJ2-2. Germline V gene data show CDR1 as SQVTM and CDR2 as ANQGSEA. CDR3 length equals 14 residues. The CDR3 here is CSVASIVNTGELFF.

The chain has TRBV9 and TRBJ2-1; TCRdb's assignment of TRBD2 cannot be checked, as there is no DNA. Germline V CDR1 and CDR2: SGDLS, YYNGEE. The CDR3 contains 16 residues. The CDR3 reads CASSLSAGGSYNEQFF.

The V and J genes are TRBV6-5 and TRBJ2-7; with no DNA, the TCRdb D assignment of TRBD1 cannot be verified. Germline CDR1 MNHEY, CDR2 SVGAGI. The CDR3 sequence is 17 residues long. The chain's CDR3 is CASSYSSFTGANYEQYF.

The chain couples TRBV7-2 to TRBJ1-1. The CDR3 runs 14 residues. The V gene's germline CDR1 is SGHTA and CDR2 FQGNSA. The CDR3 spells CASSFRGQNTEAFF.

The gene calls are TRBV19 and TRBJ2-1; checking the TCRdb D call of TRBD2 is not possible without DNA. CDR1 and CDR2 from the germline V gene are LNHDA and SQIVND (reference sequence). The CDR3 is 17 amino acids. This chain's CDR3 is CASNTLGGDSSYNEQFF.

J is TRBJ2-7 and V is TRBV9; TCRdb's D gene call, TRBD2, goes unchecked for lack of DNA. The CDR3 consists of 14 residues. Germline-derived CDR1 and CDR2 are SGDLS and YYNGEE. This chain's CDR3 is CASSGPGLKYEQYF.

This sequence joins TRBV5-6 and TRBJ1-1; checking the TCRdb D call of TRBD1 is not possible without DNA. The CDR3 is 16 residues long. Germline values: CDR1 SGHDT, CDR2 YYEEEE. CDR3 sequence reads: CASSLRGRMRFTEAFF.

The chain couples TRBV12-3 or TRBV12-4 to TRBJ2-5. The CDR3 length is 12 residues. This CDR3 reads CASSLWAGTQYF.

V gene TRBV6-6 combines with J gene TRBJ1-1; the TRBD1 assignment by TCRdb is unverifiable without DNA. The V gene's germline CDR1 is MNHNY and CDR2 SVGAGI (reference sequence). CDR3 length equals 13 residues. The CDR3 protein is CASDWGKGTEAFF.

The rearrangement links TRBV7-2 to TRBJ2-1; TCRdb indicates TRBD1, and absent DNA this call remains unverified. CDR1 is SGHTA, CDR2 FQGNSA, per germline. The CDR3 spans 15 residues. The CDR3 here is CASSLTGDGYNEQFF.

The J gene is TRBJ2-1, the V gene TRBV7-9; lacking DNA, the TRBD1 call made by TCRdb goes unchecked. Germline V CDR1 and CDR2: SEHNR, FQNEAQ (reference sequence). There are 15 residues in the CDR3. CDR3 protein: CASSLSGGLYNEQFF. The full variable domain, with the rest looked up from reference TRBV7-9 and TRBJ2-1, is DTGVSQNPRHKITKRGQNVTFRCDPISEHNRLYWYRQTLGQGPEFLTYFQNEAQLEKSRLLSDRFSAERPKGSFSTLEIQRTEQGDSAMYLCASSLSGGLYNEQFFGPGTRLTVL.

This CDR3 is CASSLVTGTGELFF. The V gene is TRBV5-5, the J gene TRBJ2-2. Germline CDR1 SGHKS, CDR2 YYEKEE (reference sequence). CDR3 length: 14 residues.

The gene calls are TRBV6-1 and TRBJ2-7; TCRdb designates TRBD2, a call that cannot be tested without DNA. Looked up from germline, CDR1 is MNHNS and CDR2 is SASEGT. The CDR3 extends over 15 amino acids. The CDR3 sequence: CASTGRDLSSYEQYF.

The rearrangement uses TRBV18 and TRBJ2-7. The germline V gene encodes CDR1 KGHSH and CDR2 LQKENI. The CDR3 contains 15 residues. This CDR3 reads CASSPISGSVDEQYF.

V is TRBV28 and J is TRBJ2-2; checking the TCRdb D call of TRBD1 is not possible without DNA. Germline assignment: CDR1 MDHEN and CDR2 SYDVKM. The CDR3 has 13 residues. The CDR3 here is CASRGDATGELFF.

V gene TRBV18 combines with J gene TRBJ1-1. Germline V lookup: CDR1 KGHSH, CDR2 LQKENI. This CDR3 spans 14 amino acids. The CDR3 loop is CASSPGGIPAEAFF.

The V and J genes are TRBV28 and TRBJ1-1; TCRdb lists TRBD1, though no DNA is available to test this call. Germline CDR1 MDHEN, CDR2 SYDVKM. This CDR3 has 15 amino acids. The CDR3 loop is CASRYLDRDHTEAFF.

The CDR3 here is CASSDSRDTQYF. J is TRBJ2-3 and V is TRBV5-1. The CDR3 extends over 12 amino acids. CDR1 SGHRS and CDR2 YFSETQ come from the germline V gene. The whole variable domain, filled in from reference TRBV5-1 and TRBJ2-3, reads KAGVTQTPRYLIKTRGQQVTLSCSPISGHRSVSWYQQTPGQGLQFLFEYFSETQRNKGNFPGRFSGRQFSNSRSEMNVSTLELGDSALYLCASSDSRDTQYFGPGTRLTVL.

The CDR3 here is CASSSGAGGTYEQYF. The genes are TRBV12-3 or TRBV12-4 and TRBJ2-7; the TCRdb call, TRBD1, lacks DNA for checking. The length of the CDR3 is 15 residues.

The V and J genes are TRBV29-1 and TRBJ2-4; TCRdb gives TRBD1 as the D gene, but with no DNA this cannot be confirmed. Germline V gives CDR1 SQVTM, CDR2 ANQGSEA. The CDR3 spans 13 residues. The chain's CDR3 is CSVEGGARDIQYF.